The clone carrying this TCR beta chain has at least ten counts. These data are taken from a study of neurological immune-mediated disorders. Study-wide context: Relapsing-remitting disease affected 31, and secondary progressive 3, of 34 multiple sclerosis patients.

TCRdb itself ran the 5' RACE reads through MiXCR, one entry per CDR3 protein. The sample lists roughly 56,000 distinct CDR3 sequences, about 3.7% occurring once. Germline assignment: CDR1 MNHNS and CDR2 SASEGT. The CDR3 loop spans 15 amino acids. Trimming left V 3 bases short and J 5 bases short, with 16 bases between. Sequenced: PBMCs. The gene calls are TRBV6-1 and TRBJ1-1, with a possible D match to TRBD1 (5 bases). The receptor was derived from a woman aged 55-75 years with multiple sclerosis. In DNA, the CDR3 is TGTGCCAGCAGTGATCGGCAGGGATGGGTGACTGAAGCTTTCTTT. This sequence encodes CASSDRQGWVTEAFF.